This T cell receptor beta chain was profiled in a study of T cell repertoires in cytomegalovirus infection. In the case of this clonotype: Its antigen is not known.

TCRdb recomputed calls from the reads with MiXCR, one row per CDR3 protein. The table includes around 230,000 distinct CDR3 sequences, roughly two fifths detected once. Trimming cost V 5 bases and J 3 bases, with 18 bases left between them. The CDR3 has 15 residues. Germline V gene sequence: CDR1 SGHRS, CDR2 YFSETQ. This chain links TRBV5-1 with TRBJ2-7; the D gene is possibly TRBD2 (6 bases). The source is a human donor in good health (CMV status not recorded). Some clones in this sample may be carry-over from other donors' samples. Source: CD8+ T cells from cultured PBMCs, taken from culture after CMV antigen stimulation. The CDR3: CASRPVGGPIYEQYF. The CDR3 DNA is TGCGCCAGCAGACCAGTCGGGGGTCCGATCTACGAGCAGTACTTC.